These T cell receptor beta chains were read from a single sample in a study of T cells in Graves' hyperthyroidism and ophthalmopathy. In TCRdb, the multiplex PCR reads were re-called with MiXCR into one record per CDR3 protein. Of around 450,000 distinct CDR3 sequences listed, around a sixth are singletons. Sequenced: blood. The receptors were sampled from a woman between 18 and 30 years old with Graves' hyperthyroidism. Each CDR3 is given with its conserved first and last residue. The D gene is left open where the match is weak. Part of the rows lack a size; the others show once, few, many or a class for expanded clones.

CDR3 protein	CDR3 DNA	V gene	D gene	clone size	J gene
CSARRGLGPQFF	TGCAGTGCTAGAAGGGGACTGGGCCCCCAGTTCTTC	TRBV20-1	NA	many	TRBJ2-1
CASSWTGDYGYTF	TGTGCCAGCAGCTGGACAGGAGACTATGGCTACACCTTC	TRBV13	TRBD1	many	TRBJ1-2
CASSELGVGEAFF	TGTGCCAGCAGTGAACTAGGGGTAGGTGAAGCTTTCTTT	TRBV25-1	NA	NA	TRBJ1-1
CASSFRGQGETQYF	TGTGCCAGCAGCTTCAGGGGACAGGGTGAGACCCAGTACTTC	TRBV11-2	TRBD1	many	TRBJ2-5
CAMGTSGSTDTQYF	TGTGCCATGGGGACTAGCGGTAGCACAGATACGCAGTATTTT	TRBV10-3	TRBD2	NA	TRBJ2-3
CASIQGFGEKLFF	TGTGCCAGCATTCAGGGCTTTGGAGAAAAACTGTTTTTT	TRBV2	NA	many	TRBJ1-4
CASSSLPLQETQYF	TGCGCCAGCAGCTCCCTGCCACTCCAAGAGACCCAGTACTTC	TRBV5-1	NA	many	TRBJ2-5
CASSLHTGRENQPQHF	TGTGCCAGCAGCTTACACACGGGACGGGAAAATCAGCCCCAGCATTTT	TRBV12-3/TRBV12-4	NA	few	TRBJ1-5
CASSLPTGSSYEQYF	TGTGCCAGCAGTTTACCGACAGGGAGCTCCTACGAGCAGTACTTC	TRBV28	TRBD1	NA	TRBJ2-7
CATSRLRTSGIEQYF	TGTGCCACCAGCAGGCTGCGGACTAGCGGGATTGAACAGTACTTC	TRBV15	TRBD2	NA	TRBJ2-7
CASSRTGTSVEQFF	TGTGCCAGCAGCCGCACCGGGACTAGCGTTGAGCAGTTCTTC	TRBV9	TRBD2	NA	TRBJ2-1
CASSSTGGLNAYEQYF	TGCGCCAGCAGCTCTACCGGGGGGTTAAATGCCTACGAGCAGTACTTC	TRBV4-3	TRBD2	NA	TRBJ2-7
CASSLAGLSLTRQYF	TGTGCCAGCAGTTTAGCAGGCCTATCCCTCACGAGGCAGTACTTC	TRBV28	NA	many	TRBJ2-7
CASSFRRSGTGPYEQYF	TGTGCCAGCAGCTTCAGGAGGTCAGGGACAGGTCCCTACGAGCAGTACTTC	TRBV11-2	TRBD1	many	TRBJ2-7
CAISESPWAAGTGELFF	TGTGCCATCAGTGAGTCGCCGTGGGCAGCGGGAACCGGGGAGCTGTTTTTT	TRBV10-3	TRBD2	NA	TRBJ2-2
CASSEIQGLNEKLFF	TGTGCCAGCAGTGAAATCCAGGGACTAAATGAAAAACTGTTTTTT	TRBV6-1	NA	NA	TRBJ1-4
CSVSGGTGWSYQETQYF	TGCAGTGTATCCGGGGGGACGGGGTGGAGCTACCAAGAGACCCAGTACTTC	TRBV20-1	TRBD2	many	TRBJ2-5
CASSFGTSGGNEQFF	TGTGCCAGCAGTTTTGGGACTAGCGGGGGGAATGAGCAGTTCTTC	TRBV28	TRBD2	few	TRBJ2-1
CASSFGGGRRGTDTQYF	TGCGCCAGCAGCTTCGGTGGGGGACGTAGAGGGACAGATACGCAGTATTTT	TRBV5-1	NA	many	TRBJ2-3
CASSDVGSNQPQHF	TGTGCCAGCAGTGACGTAGGGAGTAATCAGCCCCAGCATTTT	TRBV25-1	NA	NA	TRBJ1-5
CASSEEGGGNSPLHF	TGTGCCAGCAGTGAGGAGGGTGGCGGGAATTCACCCCTCCACTTT	TRBV25-1	NA	NA	TRBJ1-6
CASSYRMASSYTEAFF	TGTGCCAGCAGTTACCGGATGGCATCCTCGTACACTGAAGCTTTCTTT	TRBV6-5	NA	many	TRBJ1-1
CASSESESGEQYF	TGCGCCAGCAGTGAGTCGGAGTCCGGGGAGCAGTACTTC	TRBV10-2	NA	few	TRBJ2-7
CASSPFGGSYEQYF	TGTGCCAGCAGCCCGTTTGGGGGATCATACGAGCAGTACTTC	TRBV7-9	NA	many	TRBJ2-7
CASSNYRGLTNTGELFF	TGTGCCAGCAGCAACTACAGGGGTTTAACGAACACCGGGGAGCTGTTTTTT	TRBV11-2	TRBD1	many	TRBJ2-2
CASSERVTSGGASTDTQYF	TGTGCCAGCAGTGAACGGGTGACTAGCGGGGGGGCTAGCACAGATACGCAGTATTTT	TRBV6-1	TRBD2	many	TRBJ2-3
CASSAGQKNQPQHF	TGTGCCAGCAGCGCGGGACAGAAGAATCAGCCCCAGCATTTT	TRBV13	TRBD1	few	TRBJ1-5
CASSLYRGAYEQYF	TGTGCCAGCAGCTTGTACAGGGGGGCCTACGAGCAGTACTTC	TRBV5-6	TRBD1	many	TRBJ2-7
CASSQFHVPGLPLNGELFF	TGCGCCAGCAGCCAATTTCATGTACCGGGACTGCCCCTCAACGGGGAGCTGTTTTTT	TRBV4-1	NA	NA	TRBJ2-2
CASSLFAGGGNTEAFF	TGTGCCAGCAGCTTATTTGCAGGGGGCGGGAACACTGAAGCTTTCTTT	TRBV7-3	TRBD1	NA	TRBJ1-1
CASGRFGRQGAIRTEAFF	TGCGCCAGCGGGAGGTTTGGTCGACAGGGGGCCATCAGAACTGAAGCTTTCTTT	TRBV5-1	TRBD1	few	TRBJ1-1
CASSATALAYSYEQYF	TGCGCCAGCAGCGCCACCGCTCTAGCATACTCCTACGAGCAGTACTTC	TRBV5-1	NA	many	TRBJ2-7
CASSSARPVLARATDTQYF	TGTGCCAGCAGCTCCGCGCGACCCGTACTAGCGCGGGCCACAGATACGCAGTATTTT	TRBV7-8	TRBD2	NA	TRBJ2-3
CATSRDPLREGPGELFF	TGTGCCACCAGCAGAGACCCCCTGCGGGAGGGCCCCGGGGAGCTGTTTTTT	TRBV15	TRBD2	few	TRBJ2-2
CASSRGGKDTEAFF	TGTGCCAGCAGCCGGGGGGGGAAGGACACTGAAGCTTTCTTT	TRBV7-3	NA	few	TRBJ1-1
CASSPDIGANVLTF	TGTGCCAGCTCGCCAGATATCGGAGCCAACGTCCTGACTTTC	TRBV18	NA	NA	TRBJ2-6
CASSGPGVTVGLSGYTF	TGTGCCAGCAGTGGTCCCGGGGTAACGGTTGGTCTAAGTGGCTACACCTTC	TRBV6-1	NA	many	TRBJ1-2
CASSVDPSGAGARRELFF	TGTGCCAGCAGCGTAGACCCCTCGGGGGCAGGGGCGAGAAGGGAGCTGTTTTTT	TRBV9	NA	NA	TRBJ2-2
CASSLGNSGQPQHF	TGTGCCAGCAGCCTAGGTAACAGCGGACAGCCCCAGCATTTT	TRBV6-1	NA	few	TRBJ1-5
CASSQVLDARSYEQYF	TGCGCCAGCAGCCAAGTCCTGGACGCCCGCTCCTACGAGCAGTACTTC	TRBV4-3	NA	many	TRBJ2-7
CSARNGLYEKLFF	TGCAGTGCCAGAAATGGACTGTATGAAAAACTGTTTTTT	TRBV20-1	NA	NA	TRBJ1-4
CASSPGIGGREDEQYF	TGTGCCAGCAGCCCGGGTATTGGCGGGAGAGAGGACGAGCAGTACTTC	TRBV7-6	TRBD2	NA	TRBJ2-7
CASSFRLAGKQFF	TGTGCCAGCAGCTTCCGACTAGCCGGGAAGCAGTTCTTC	TRBV7-2	TRBD2	NA	TRBJ2-1
CASRTSGPFNEQFF	TGCGCCAGCAGGACTAGCGGCCCTTTCAATGAGCAGTTCTTC	TRBV5-1	TRBD2	many	TRBJ2-1
CSGLAGPYEQYF	TGCAGTGGGCTAGCGGGGCCCTACGAGCAGTACTTC	TRBV20-1	TRBD2	many	TRBJ2-7
CASRSSVLSQFF	TGTGCCAGCAGGTCCAGTGTGTTATCACAGTTCTTC	TRBV28	NA	many	TRBJ2-1
CASSQFRQGETYNSPLHF	TGCGCCAGCAGCCAGTTCCGACAGGGGGAAACCTATAATTCACCCCTCCACTTT	TRBV4-3	TRBD1	NA	TRBJ1-6
CASSTVTSGGFRETQYF	TGTGCCAGCAGCACTGTGACTAGCGGGGGTTTCCGGGAGACCCAGTACTTC	TRBV7-2	TRBD2	NA	TRBJ2-5
CASSLSRGSGETQYF	TGTGCCAGCAGCTTATCCCGAGGGAGCGGGGAGACCCAGTACTTC	TRBV11-2	NA	many	TRBJ2-5
CASSPSVGVGTDTQYF	TGTGCCAGCAGCCCTTCTGTGGGTGTGGGCACAGATACGCAGTATTTT	TRBV11-2	NA	many	TRBJ2-3
CASSTGQGHGYTF	TGTGCCAGTAGCACAGGACAGGGACATGGCTACACCTTC	TRBV19	TRBD1	few	TRBJ1-2